This T cell receptor (beta chain) comes out of a study of vaccination and CD4 T cells after COVID-19. About the study: Two of the convalescents were Hispanic, and the group consisted of six males and four females. General observations from the study: Data came from relatively few convalescent patients and lacked early post-infection timepoints.

Cultured CD4+ T cell DNA underwent sequencing with the Oncomine TCR Beta short-read assay. One entry per CDR3 protein results from TCRdb running MiXCR on the PCR reads. The sample yields about 9,700 distinct CDR3 sequences, less than 65% seen once. The trim removed 6 bases at V and 6 bases at J, leaving 7 bases unmatched. The CDR3 spans 13 residues. Germline CDR1 and CDR2: DFQATT and SNEGSKA (reference sequence). For this clonotype: Its antigen is unidentified.

This sample's treatment: roughly 10-day PBMC culture with coronavirus spike peptide pools or control peptides (ViraFEST assay). Source material: CD4+ T cells from blood, cultured in vitro. The chain joins TRBV20-1 to TRBJ1-2; 10 bases fit TRBD1. The TCR was taken from a human donor who had recovered from COVID-19. The CDR3 spells CSAGTGVTNGYTF. In DNA form, the CDR3 reads TGCAGTGCCGGGACAGGGGTAACAAATGGCTACACCTTC.